The sequence of this T cell receptor beta chain was determined in a study of T cell responses to AZD1222 COVID-19 vaccine. Profiled with immunoSEQ multiplex PCR; TCRdb holds only in-frame clones, not every one. This table holds under 150,000 clones, about 93% found once. Germline trimming cut 2 bases from V and 5 bases from J; bases unmatched to any gene: 6. Germline CDR1 SGHAT, CDR2 FQNNGV. This CDR3 has 16 amino acids. The J gene is TRBJ2-5, the V gene TRBV11-2; 12 positions agree with TRBD1. The sample was peripheral blood, taken on day 0 of MenACWY control vaccination. The TCR sequence derives from an adult in good health. The DNA of the CDR3 is TGTGCCAGCAGCTTACGGGGACAGGGGGCTGGGGAGACCCAGTACTTC. Its translation is CASSLRGQGAGETQYF.